This T cell receptor (beta chain) was identified during a study of cytotoxic CD8 clonotypes in ibrutinib-treated CLL. General study results and limits: Having risen at ibrutinib response, clonality had fallen back toward baseline by progression.

TCRdb keeps only in-frame clones here, not all; method: immunoSEQ multiplex PCR. The sample consists of 45,000 or so clones, approximately 74% of them appearing once. Approximately 2.2 micrograms of genomic DNA came from cryopreserved PBMCs for TCR beta libraries. The V and J ends lost 6 bases and 3 bases, in that order; junction bases with no gene match: 12. Germline-derived CDR1 and CDR2 are MNHEY and SMNVEV (reference sequence). The CDR3 is 16 amino acids. A note on this clone: The antigen is undetermined.

The chain employs TRBV27 and TRBJ1-1, with TRBD1 matching over 8 bases. The sample was PBMCs, taken after 12 months of ibrutinib treatment. The clonotype originates from a human donor with chronic lymphocytic leukemia. This CDR3 is CASSLGQGRRDTEAFF. The DNA for the CDR3 is TGTGCCAGCAGCCTAGGACAGGGAAGAAGGGACACTGAAGCTTTCTTT.